The source of this T cell receptor beta chain is a study of a mutant IDH1 vaccine in newly diagnosed glioma. Background on the study: Vaccines began 4-6 weeks after radiotherapy alone, or with temozolomide cycles. Among treated patients, around 60% were male and about 40% female, and mean age was around 40 years. Earlier treatment was radiotherapy, temozolomide, or both, with most getting both. Study-level findings and limits: Over 85% of patients showed vaccine-induced immune responses across multiple MHC alleles.

Profiled with immunoSEQ multiplex PCR; TCRdb holds only in-frame clones, not every one. The data show 75,000 to 85,000 clones, about 91% seen once. Remarks on this clone: Its target is unknown.

The CDR3 consists of 16 residues. Germline V lookup: CDR1 PRHDT, CDR2 FYEKMQ (reference sequence). Trimming pared 5 bases from V and 3 bases from J, leaving 16 bases between. Time point indicated: week 5, during vaccination. In every dose of vaccine, 300 ug of mutant IDH1 20-mer peptide was given alongside topical imiquimod. This rearrangement joins TRBV13 to TRBJ2-2; either TRBD1 or TRBD2 may fit D (5 bases each). Specimen: PBMCs, collected from a glioma patient whose treatment included an IDH1 peptide vaccine. This clonotype was obtained from a woman aged 50 to 60 with glioma. In nucleotides, the CDR3 is TGTGCCAGCAGCAAGACCGGGCTGGGGGACACCGGGGAGCTGTTTTTT. Residues: CASSKTGLGDTGELFF.